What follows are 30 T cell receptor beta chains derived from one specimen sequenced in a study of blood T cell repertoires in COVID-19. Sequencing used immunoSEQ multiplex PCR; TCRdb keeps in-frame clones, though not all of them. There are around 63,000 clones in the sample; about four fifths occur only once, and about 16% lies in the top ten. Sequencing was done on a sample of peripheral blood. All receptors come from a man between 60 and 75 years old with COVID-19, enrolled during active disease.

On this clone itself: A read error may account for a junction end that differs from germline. CDR3 amino acids: CASCLLEGEGGYTF. CDR3 sequence (DNA): TGTGCCAGCTGTTTGCTGGAGGGGGAGGGGGGCTACACCTTC. This rearrangement joins TRBV28 to TRBJ1-2; the D gene is possibly TRBD1 (6 bases). This CDR3 spans 14 amino acids. Germline CDR1 MDHEN, CDR2 SYDVKM.

The CDR3 region is CASSDTDRGFEAFF. In nucleotides, the CDR3 is TGTGCCAGCAGTGACACGGACAGGGGGTTTGAAGCTTTCTTT. The rearrangement uses TRBV6-1 and TRBJ1-1; 10 positions match TRBD1. Germline V CDR1 and CDR2: MNHNS, SASEGT. After removal of 3 bases from V and 7 bases from J, the junction contained 5 bases not matched to a gene. This CDR3 has 14 residues.

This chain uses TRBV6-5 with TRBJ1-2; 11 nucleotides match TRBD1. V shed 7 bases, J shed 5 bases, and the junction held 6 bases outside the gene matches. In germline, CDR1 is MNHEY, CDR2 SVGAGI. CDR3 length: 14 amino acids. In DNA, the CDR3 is TGTGCCAGCACCCGGGGACAGGGGGGTTATGGCTACACCTTC. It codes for CASTRGQGGYGYTF.

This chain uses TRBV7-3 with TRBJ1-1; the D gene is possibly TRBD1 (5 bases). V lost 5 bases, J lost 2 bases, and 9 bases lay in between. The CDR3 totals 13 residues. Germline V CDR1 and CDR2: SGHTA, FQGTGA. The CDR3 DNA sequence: TGTGCCAGCAGCACGCAGGGAAACACTGAAGCTTTCTTT. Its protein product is CASSTQGNTEAFF. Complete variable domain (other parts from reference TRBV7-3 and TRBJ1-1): GAGVSQTPSNKVTEKGKYVELRCDPISGHTALYWYRQSLGQGPEFLIYFQGTGAADDSGLPNDRFFAVRPEGSVSTLKIQRTERGDSAVYLCASSTQGNTEAFFGQGTRLTVV.

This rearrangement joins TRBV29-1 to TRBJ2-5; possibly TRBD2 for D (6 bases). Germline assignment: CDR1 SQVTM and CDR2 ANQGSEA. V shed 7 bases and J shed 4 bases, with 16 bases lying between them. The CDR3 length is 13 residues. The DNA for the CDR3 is TGCAGCGCCATGGACGGGGGAGGAGAGACCCAGTACTTC. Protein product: CSAMDGGGETQYF.

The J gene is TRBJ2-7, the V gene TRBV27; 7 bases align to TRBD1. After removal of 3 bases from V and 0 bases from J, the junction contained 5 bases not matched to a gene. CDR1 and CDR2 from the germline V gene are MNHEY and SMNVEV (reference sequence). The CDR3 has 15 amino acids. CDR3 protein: CASSFRGTDSYEQYF. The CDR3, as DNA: TGTGCCAGCAGTTTTAGGGGGACAGACTCCTACGAGCAGTACTTC.

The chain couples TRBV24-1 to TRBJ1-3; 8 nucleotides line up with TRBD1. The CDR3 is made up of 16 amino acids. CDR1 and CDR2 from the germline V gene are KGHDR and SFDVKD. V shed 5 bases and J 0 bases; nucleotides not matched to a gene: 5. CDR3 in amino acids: CATSGPGQASGNTIYF. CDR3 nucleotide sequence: TGTGCCACCAGTGGACCGGGACAGGCCTCTGGAAACACCATATATTTT.

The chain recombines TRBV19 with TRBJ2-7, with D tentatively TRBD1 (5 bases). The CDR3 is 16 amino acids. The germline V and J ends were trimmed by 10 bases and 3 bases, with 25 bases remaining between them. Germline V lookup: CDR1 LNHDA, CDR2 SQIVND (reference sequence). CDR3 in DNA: TGTGCCATCCCCCCCCCGACCCAGGGTGTTGACTACGAGCAGTACTTC. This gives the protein CAIPPPTQGVDYEQYF.

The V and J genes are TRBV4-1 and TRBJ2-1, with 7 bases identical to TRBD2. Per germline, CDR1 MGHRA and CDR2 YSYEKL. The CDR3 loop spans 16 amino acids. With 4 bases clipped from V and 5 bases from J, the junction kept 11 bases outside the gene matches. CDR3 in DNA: TGCGCCAGCAGCCTCTTGGGGGGGAAGGAAAACAATGAGCAGTTCTTC. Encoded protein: CASSLLGGKENNEQFF.

The CDR3 spells CASRDTGGDYGYTF. For the CDR3, the DNA is TGTGCCAGCAGAGATACAGGGGGAGACTATGGCTACACCTTC. The chain is built from TRBV28 and TRBJ1-2, with 8 bases identical to TRBD1. J was trimmed by 3 bases and V by 6 bases; bases with no gene match: 6. The CDR3 runs to 14 residues. Germline V gene lookup returns CDR1 MDHEN and CDR2 SYDVKM.

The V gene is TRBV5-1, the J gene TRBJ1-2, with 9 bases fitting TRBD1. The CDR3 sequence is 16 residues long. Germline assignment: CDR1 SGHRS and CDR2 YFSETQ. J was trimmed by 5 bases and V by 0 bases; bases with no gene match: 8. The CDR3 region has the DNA TGCGCCAGCAGCTTGGTTGGGACAGGGAGTTGGTATGGCTACACCTTC. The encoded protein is CASSLVGTGSWYGYTF.

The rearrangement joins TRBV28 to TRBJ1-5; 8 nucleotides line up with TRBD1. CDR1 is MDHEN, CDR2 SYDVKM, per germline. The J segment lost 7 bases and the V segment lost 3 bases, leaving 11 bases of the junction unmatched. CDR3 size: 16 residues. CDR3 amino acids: CASSFLDRVLWQPQHF. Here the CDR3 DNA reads TGTGCCAGCAGTTTTTTGGACAGGGTGCTGTGGCAGCCCCAGCATTTT.

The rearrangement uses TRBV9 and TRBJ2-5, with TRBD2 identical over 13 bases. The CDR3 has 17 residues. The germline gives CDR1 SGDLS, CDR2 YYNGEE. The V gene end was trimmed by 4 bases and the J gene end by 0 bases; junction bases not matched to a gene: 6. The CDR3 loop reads CASSRTSGGPYQETQYF. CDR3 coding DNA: TGTGCCAGCAGCCGGACTAGCGGGGGACCGTACCAAGAGACCCAGTACTTC.

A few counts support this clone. The CDR3 is CATSVGGVQVYEQYF. The CDR3 DNA reads TGTGCCACCAGCGTAGGGGGTGTCCAAGTCTACGAGCAGTACTTC. This chain connects TRBV15 to TRBJ2-7; D possibly corresponds to TRBD1 (6 bases). V was pared by 5 bases and J by 3 bases, with 17 bases between. Germline values: CDR1 LNHNV, CDR2 YYDKDF (reference sequence). CDR3 size: 15 residues. Full variable domain (remainder filled in from reference TRBV15 and TRBJ2-7): DAMVIQNPRYQVTQFGKPVTLSCSQTLNHNVMYWYQQKSSQAPKLLFHYYDKDFNNEADTPDNFQSRRPNTSFCFLDIRSPGLGDTAMYLCATSVGGVQVYEQYFGPGTRLTVT.

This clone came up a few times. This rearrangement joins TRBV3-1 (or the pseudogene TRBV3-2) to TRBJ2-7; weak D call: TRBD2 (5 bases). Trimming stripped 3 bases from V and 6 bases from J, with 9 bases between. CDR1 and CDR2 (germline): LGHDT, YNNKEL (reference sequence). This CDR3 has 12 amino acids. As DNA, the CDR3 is TGTGCCAGCAGCCATAACGGGGTCGAGCAGTACTTC. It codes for CASSHNGVEQYF.

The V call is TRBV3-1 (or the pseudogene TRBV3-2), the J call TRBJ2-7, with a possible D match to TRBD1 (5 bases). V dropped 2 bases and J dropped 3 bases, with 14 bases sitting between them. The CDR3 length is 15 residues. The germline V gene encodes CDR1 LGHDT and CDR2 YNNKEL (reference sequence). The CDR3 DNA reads TGTGCCAGCAGCCAACCAGGGTCTTTGGGCTACGAGCAGTACTTC. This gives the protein CASSQPGSLGYEQYF.

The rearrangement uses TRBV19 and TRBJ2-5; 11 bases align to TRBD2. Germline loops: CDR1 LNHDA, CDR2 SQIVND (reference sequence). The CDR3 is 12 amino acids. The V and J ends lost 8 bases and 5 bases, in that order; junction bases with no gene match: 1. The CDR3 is CASRLAGETQYF. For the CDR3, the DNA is TGTGCCAGTCGACTAGCGGGGGAGACCCAGTACTTC. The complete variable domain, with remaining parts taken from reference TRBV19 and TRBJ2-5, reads DGGITQSPKYLFRKEGQNVTLSCEQNLNHDAMYWYRQDPGQGLRLIYYSQIVNDFQKGDIAEGYSVSREKKESFPLTVTSAQKNPTAFYLCASRLAGETQYFGPGTRLLVL.

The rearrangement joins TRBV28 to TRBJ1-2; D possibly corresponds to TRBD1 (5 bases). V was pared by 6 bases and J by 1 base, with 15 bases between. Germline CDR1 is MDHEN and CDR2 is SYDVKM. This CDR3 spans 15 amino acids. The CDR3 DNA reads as TGTGCCAGCAGAAAGACAGAAGGATATAACTATGGCTACACCTTC. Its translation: CASRKTEGYNYGYTF.

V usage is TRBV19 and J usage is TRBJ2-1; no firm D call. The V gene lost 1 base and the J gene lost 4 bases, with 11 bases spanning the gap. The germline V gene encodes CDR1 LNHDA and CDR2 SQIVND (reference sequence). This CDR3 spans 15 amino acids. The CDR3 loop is CASSIGLNPYNEQFF. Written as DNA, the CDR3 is TGTGCCAGTAGTATAGGGCTGAATCCTTACAATGAGCAGTTCTTC.

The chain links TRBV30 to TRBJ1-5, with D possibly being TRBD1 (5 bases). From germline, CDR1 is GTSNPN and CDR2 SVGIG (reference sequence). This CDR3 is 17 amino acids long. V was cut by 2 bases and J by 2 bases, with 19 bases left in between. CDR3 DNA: TGTGCCTGGAGTTCGACAGCAGCCCGCTTTGGCAATCAGCCCCAGCATTTT. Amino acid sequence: CAWSSTAARFGNQPQHF.

CDR3 residues: CASSPPGTAYNEQFF. CDR3 nucleotides: TGTGCCAGCAGCCCCCCAGGGACAGCCTACAATGAGCAGTTCTTC. The gene calls are TRBV7-3 and TRBJ2-1; 7 nucleotides match TRBD1. This CDR3 spans 15 amino acids. Unmatched junction bases numbered 6, after V lost 5 bases and J lost 2 bases. CDR1 and CDR2 (germline): SGHTA, FQGTGA.

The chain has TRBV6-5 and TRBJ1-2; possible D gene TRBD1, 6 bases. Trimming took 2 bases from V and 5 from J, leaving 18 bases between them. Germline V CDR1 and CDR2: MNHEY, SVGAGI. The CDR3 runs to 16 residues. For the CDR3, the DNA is TGTGCCAGCAGTTACGCCCTAGTAGGGGGGGCTTATGGCTACACCTTC. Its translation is CASSYALVGGAYGYTF.

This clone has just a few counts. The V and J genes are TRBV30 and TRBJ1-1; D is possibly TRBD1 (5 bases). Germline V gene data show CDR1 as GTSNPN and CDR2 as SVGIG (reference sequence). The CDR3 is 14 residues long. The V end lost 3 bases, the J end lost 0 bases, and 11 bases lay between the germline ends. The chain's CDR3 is CAWRAGTLNTEAFF. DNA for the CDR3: TGTGCCTGGAGGGCCGGGACTTTGAACACTGAAGCTTTCTTT.

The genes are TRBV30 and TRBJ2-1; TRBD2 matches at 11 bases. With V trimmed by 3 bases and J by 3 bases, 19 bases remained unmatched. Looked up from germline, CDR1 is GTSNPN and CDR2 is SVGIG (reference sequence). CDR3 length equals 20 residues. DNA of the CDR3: TGTGCCTGGAGGGGCTATGAGTCCGGGACTAGCGGCGTTAACTACAATGAGCAGTTCTTC. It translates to CAWRGYESGTSGVNYNEQFF.

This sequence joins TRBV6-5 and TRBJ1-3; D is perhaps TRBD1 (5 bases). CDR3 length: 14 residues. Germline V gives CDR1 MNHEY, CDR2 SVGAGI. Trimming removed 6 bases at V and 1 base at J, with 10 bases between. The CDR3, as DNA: TGTGCCAGCAGAACCACAGGTTCTGGAAACACCATATATTTT. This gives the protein CASRTTGSGNTIYF.

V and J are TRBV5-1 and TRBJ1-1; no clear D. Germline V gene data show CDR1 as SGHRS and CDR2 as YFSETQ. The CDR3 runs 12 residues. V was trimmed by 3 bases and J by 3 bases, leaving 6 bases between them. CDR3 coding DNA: TGCGCCAGCAGCTCCAGTGACACTGAAGCTTTCTTT. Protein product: CASSSSDTEAFF.

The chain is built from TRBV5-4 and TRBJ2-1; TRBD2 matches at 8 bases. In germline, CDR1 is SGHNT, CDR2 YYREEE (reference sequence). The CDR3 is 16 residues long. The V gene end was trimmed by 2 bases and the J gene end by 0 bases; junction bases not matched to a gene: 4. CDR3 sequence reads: CASSFGGGSSYNEQFF. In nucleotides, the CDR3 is TGTGCCAGCAGCTTCGGCGGGGGGAGCTCCTACAATGAGCAGTTCTTC. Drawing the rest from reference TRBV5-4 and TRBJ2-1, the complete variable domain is ETGVTQSPTHLIKTRGQQVTLRCSSQSGHNTVSWYQQALGQGPQFIFQYYREEENGRGNFPPRFSGLQFPNYSSELNVNALELDDSALYLCASSFGGGSSYNEQFFGPGTRLTVL.

This chain's CDR3 is CASSLPGSYGYTF. The CDR3 DNA reads as TGTGCCAGCAGTTTGCCCGGGAGCTATGGCTACACCTTC. The gene calls are TRBV28 and TRBJ1-2, with D unclear. V dropped 3 bases and J dropped 4 bases, with 9 bases sitting between them. Germline V gene sequence: CDR1 MDHEN, CDR2 SYDVKM. The CDR3 has 13 residues.

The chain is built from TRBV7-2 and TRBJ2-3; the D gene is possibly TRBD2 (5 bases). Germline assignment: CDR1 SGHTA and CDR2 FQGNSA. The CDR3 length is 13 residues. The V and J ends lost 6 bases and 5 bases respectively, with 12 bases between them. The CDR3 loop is CASRLGAGDTQYF. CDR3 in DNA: TGTGCCAGCAGACTAGGTGCTGGAGATACGCAGTATTTT.

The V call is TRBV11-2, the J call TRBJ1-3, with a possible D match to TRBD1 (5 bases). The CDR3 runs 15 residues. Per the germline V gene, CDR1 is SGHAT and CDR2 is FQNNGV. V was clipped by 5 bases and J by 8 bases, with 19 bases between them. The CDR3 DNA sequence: TGTGCCAGCAGCCCGTGGGGGGGTTTGTTGGACACCATATATTTT. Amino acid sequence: CASSPWGGLLDTIYF.